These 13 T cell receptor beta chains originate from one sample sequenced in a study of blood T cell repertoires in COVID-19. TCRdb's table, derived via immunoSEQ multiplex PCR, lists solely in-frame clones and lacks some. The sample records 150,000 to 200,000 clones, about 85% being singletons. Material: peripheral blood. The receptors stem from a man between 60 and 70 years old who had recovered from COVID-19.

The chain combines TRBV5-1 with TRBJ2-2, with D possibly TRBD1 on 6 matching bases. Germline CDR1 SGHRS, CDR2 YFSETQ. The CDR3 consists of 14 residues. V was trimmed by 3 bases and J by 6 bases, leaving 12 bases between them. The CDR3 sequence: CASSYTRTAGELFF. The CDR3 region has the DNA TGCGCCAGCAGCTACACACGGACAGCCGGGGAGCTGTTTTTT.

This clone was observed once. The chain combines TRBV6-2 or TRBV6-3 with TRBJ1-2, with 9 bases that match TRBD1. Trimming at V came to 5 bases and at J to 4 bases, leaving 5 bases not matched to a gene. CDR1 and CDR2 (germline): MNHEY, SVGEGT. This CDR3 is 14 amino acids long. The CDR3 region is CASSNRGLGYGYTF. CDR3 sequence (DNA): TGTGCCAGCAGTAACAGGGGGCTCGGCTATGGCTACACCTTC.

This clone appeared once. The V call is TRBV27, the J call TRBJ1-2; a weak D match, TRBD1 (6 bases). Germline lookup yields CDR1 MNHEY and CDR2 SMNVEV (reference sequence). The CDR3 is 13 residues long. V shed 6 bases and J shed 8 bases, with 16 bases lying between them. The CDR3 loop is CASRRTGLEGYTF. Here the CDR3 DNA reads TGTGCCAGCAGAAGAACAGGGCTGGAAGGCTACACCTTC.

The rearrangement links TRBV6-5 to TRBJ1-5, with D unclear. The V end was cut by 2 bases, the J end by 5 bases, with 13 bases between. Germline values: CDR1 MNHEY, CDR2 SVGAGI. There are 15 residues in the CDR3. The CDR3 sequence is CASSYEGLRDQPQHF. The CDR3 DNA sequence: TGTGCCAGCAGTTACGAGGGTTTGAGGGATCAGCCCCAGCATTTT.

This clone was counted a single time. The CDR3 DNA sequence: TGTGCCACCAGCAGGACTAGCGGGGGATACGAGCAGTACTTC. Amino acids: CATSRTSGGYEQYF. The chain is built from TRBV15 and TRBJ2-7, with 12 bases that match TRBD2. The CDR3 runs to 14 residues. Germline values: CDR1 LNHNV, CDR2 YYDKDF (reference sequence). Trimming cost V 3 bases and J 4 bases; bases outside gene matches: 1.

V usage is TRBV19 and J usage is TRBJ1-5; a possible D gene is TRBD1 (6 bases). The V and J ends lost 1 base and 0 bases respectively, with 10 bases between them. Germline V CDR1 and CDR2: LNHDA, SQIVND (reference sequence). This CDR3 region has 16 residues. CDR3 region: CASSIAGQFSNQPQHF. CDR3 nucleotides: TGTGCCAGTAGTATAGCAGGACAGTTTAGCAATCAGCCCCAGCATTTT. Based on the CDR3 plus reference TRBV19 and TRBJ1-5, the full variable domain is DGGITQSPKYLFRKEGQNVTLSCEQNLNHDAMYWYRQDPGQGLRLIYYSQIVNDFQKGDIAEGYSVSREKKESFPLTVTSAQKNPTAFYLCASSIAGQFSNQPQHFGDGTRLSIL.

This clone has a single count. Here the CDR3 reads CASSPMTGGRGTQYF. The CDR3 DNA reads as TGTGCCAGCAGCCCTATGACAGGGGGCCGGGGGACCCAGTACTTC. J is TRBJ2-5 and V is TRBV11-2, with 10 bases fitting TRBD1. Germline V gives CDR1 SGHAT, CDR2 FQNNGV. This CDR3 contains 15 residues. The V and J ends lost 5 bases and 7 bases, in that order; junction bases with no gene match: 10.

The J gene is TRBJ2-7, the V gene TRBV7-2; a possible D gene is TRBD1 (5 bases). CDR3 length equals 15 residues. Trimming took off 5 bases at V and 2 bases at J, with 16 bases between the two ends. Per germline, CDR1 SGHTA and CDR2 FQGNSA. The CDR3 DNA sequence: TGTGCCAGCAGCCTGAAACAGGTTGGGGCCTACGAGCAGTACTTC. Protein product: CASSLKQVGAYEQYF. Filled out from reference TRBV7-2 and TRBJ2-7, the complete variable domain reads GAGVSQSPSNKVTEKGKDVELRCDPISGHTALYWYRQSLGQGLEFLIYFQGNSAPDKSGLPSDRFSAERTGGSVSTLTIQRTQQEDSAVYLCASSLKQVGAYEQYFGPGTRLTVT.

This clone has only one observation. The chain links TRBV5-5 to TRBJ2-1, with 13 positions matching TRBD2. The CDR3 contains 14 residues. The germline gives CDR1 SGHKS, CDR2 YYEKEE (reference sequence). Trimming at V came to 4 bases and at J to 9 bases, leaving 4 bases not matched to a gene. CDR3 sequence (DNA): TGTGCCAGCAGCATACGACTAGCGGGGGGTGAGCAGTTCTTC. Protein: CASSIRLAGGEQFF.

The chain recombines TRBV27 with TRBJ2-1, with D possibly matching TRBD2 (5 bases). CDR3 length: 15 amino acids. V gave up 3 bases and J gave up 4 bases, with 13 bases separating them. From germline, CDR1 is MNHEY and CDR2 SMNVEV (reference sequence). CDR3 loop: CASSLGSTRYNEQFF. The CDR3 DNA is TGTGCCAGCAGTTTGGGGAGTACGCGGTACAATGAGCAGTTCTTC.

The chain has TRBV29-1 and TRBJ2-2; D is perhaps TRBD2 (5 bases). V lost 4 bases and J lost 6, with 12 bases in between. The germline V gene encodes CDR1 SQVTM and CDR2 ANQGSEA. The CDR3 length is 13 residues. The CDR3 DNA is TGCAGCGTTGTCCTGCCCGGGGCCGGGGAGCTGTTTTTT. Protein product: CSVVLPGAGELFF.

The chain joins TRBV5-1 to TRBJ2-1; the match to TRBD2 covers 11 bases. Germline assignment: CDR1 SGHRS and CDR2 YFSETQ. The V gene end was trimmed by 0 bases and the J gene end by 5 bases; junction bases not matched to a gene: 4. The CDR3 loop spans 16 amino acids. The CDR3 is CASSLGGTSGNNEQFF. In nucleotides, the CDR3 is TGCGCCAGCAGCTTGGGAGGGACTAGCGGAAACAATGAGCAGTTCTTC.

The CDR3 sequence is CASSLGATGGNQPQHF. DNA for the CDR3: TGTGCCAGCAGCTTAGGGGCGACAGGAGGCAATCAGCCCCAGCATTTT. The V and J genes are TRBV7-9 and TRBJ1-5; weak D call: TRBD1 (6 bases). V was trimmed by 1 base and J by 2 bases, leaving 12 bases between them. CDR1 and CDR2 from the germline V gene are SEHNR and FQNEAQ (reference sequence). CDR3 length equals 16 residues.